Following are 29 T cell receptor beta chains from one sample sequenced in a study of cytomegalovirus exposure and HLA in healthy donors. Vbeta (60) and Jbeta (13) primers were used in the PCR. The method was immunoSEQ multiplex PCR; TCRdb's version includes in-frame clones alone and lacks a portion of them. The table records approximately 170,000 clones, roughly 75% of them present only once. The specimen sequenced was PBMCs. These receptors were obtained from a young man in good health and CMV-seropositive.

V usage is TRBV7-3 and J usage is TRBJ2-7; 9 nucleotides match TRBD2. V was pared by 11 bases and J by 1 base, with 6 bases of the junction left unmatched. Per the germline V gene, CDR1 is SGHTA and CDR2 is FQGTGA. The CDR3 spans 13 residues. The CDR3 sequence is CASGAGGSYEQYF. The DNA of the CDR3 is TGTGCCTCGGGGGCGGGGGGGTCCTACGAGCAGTACTTC.

There are a few counts of this clone. The chain links TRBV27 to TRBJ2-7; 9 nucleotides agree with TRBD2. Germline V gene lookup returns CDR1 MNHEY and CDR2 SMNVEV (reference sequence). The CDR3 sequence is 16 residues long. The V gene end was trimmed by 5 bases and the J gene end by 5 bases; junction bases not matched to a gene: 13. The CDR3 nucleotides are TGTGCCAGCAGTGGGGACAGACTCAGACTAGCGGACGAGCAGTACTTC. It yields the protein CASSGDRLRLADEQYF.

The V and J genes are TRBV6-6 and TRBJ1-2; 8 nucleotides match TRBD1. After removal of 4 bases from V and 5 bases from J, the junction contained 3 bases not matched to a gene. This CDR3 is built from 13 residues. Germline CDR1 MNHNY, CDR2 SVGAGI (reference sequence). The CDR3 is CASSFRQGYGYTF. The CDR3 DNA sequence: TGTGCCAGCAGTTTCAGACAGGGGTATGGCTACACCTTC.

This rearrangement joins TRBV27 to TRBJ2-7; weak D call: TRBD1 (6 bases). V was shortened by 2 bases and J by 4 bases, with 15 bases between the two germline ends. CDR1 and CDR2 from the germline V gene are MNHEY and SMNVEV (reference sequence). The CDR3 runs 15 residues. As DNA, the CDR3 is TGTGCCAGCAGTTTACTTGGGGACATTGCTTACGAGCAGTACTTC. This codes for CASSLLGDIAYEQYF.

This clone was detected once. V and J are TRBV27 and TRBJ1-2; TRBD1 matches 9 bases. Germline-derived CDR1 and CDR2 are MNHEY and SMNVEV (reference sequence). V shed 5 bases and J 8 bases; nucleotides not matched to a gene: 12. The CDR3 extends over 15 amino acids. The CDR3 region is CASSLLQGAAEGYTF. In DNA, the CDR3 is TGTGCCAGCAGTCTCCTACAGGGGGCGGCGGAGGGCTACACCTTC.

This clone was seen once. The chain carries TRBV9 and TRBJ2-5, with 7 bases matching TRBD2. Losses at the gene ends were 0 bases for V and 9 bases for J; bases not matched to a gene: 8. Germline CDR1 reads SGDLS; CDR2 reads YYNGEE. The CDR3 totals 14 residues. The CDR3 DNA reads TGTGCCAGCAGCGTAGGGGACTACCCCAGGTCCCAGTACTTC. Protein sequence: CASSVGDYPRSQYF.

The rearrangement links TRBV4-3 to TRBJ2-5, with TRBD2 identical over 9 bases. The V and J ends lost 3 bases and 5 bases, in that order; junction bases with no gene match: 4. There are 14 residues in the CDR3. Germline V CDR1 and CDR2: LGHNA, YSLEER. CDR3 nucleotides: TGCGCCAGCAGCCAGGGACTAGCTAGGGAGACCCAGTACTTC. Translating it yields CASSQGLARETQYF.

The rearrangement uses TRBV6-4 and TRBJ2-2, with D uncertain. The CDR3 covers 15 residues. V lost 2 bases and J lost 7, with 14 bases in between. The germline V gene encodes CDR1 MRHNA and CDR2 SNTAGT. CDR3 protein: CASSDRRNSNGELFF. CDR3 DNA: TGTGCCAGCAGTGACCGTCGAAACTCGAACGGGGAGCTGTTTTTT.

This clone turned up a few times. The V and J genes are TRBV2 and TRBJ2-7; possible D gene TRBD2, 6 bases. The germline V gene has CDR1 SNHLY and CDR2 FYNNEI. The CDR3 is 15 residues long. Between the trimmed V and J ends, which lost 4 bases and 2 bases, there was a span of 15 bases. As DNA, the CDR3 is TGTGCCAGCAGTGCCGAAGGGACTCCCACCTACGAGCAGTACTTC. Its protein product is CASSAEGTPTYEQYF. The full variable domain, with the rest looked up from reference TRBV2 and TRBJ2-7, is EPEVTQTPSHQVTQMGQEVILRCVPISNHLYFYWYRQILGQKVEFLVSFYNNEISEKSEIFDDQFSVERPDGSNFTLKIRSTKLEDSAMYFCASSAEGTPTYEQYFGPGTRLTVT.

V gene TRBV4-3 combines with J gene TRBJ2-7; TRBD1 matches 11 bases. Trimming took 4 bases from V and 7 from J; bases not matched to a gene: 6. The CDR3 sequence is 14 residues long. Germline V gives CDR1 LGHNA, CDR2 YSLEER. CDR3 DNA: TGCGCCAGCAGCCCGGGACAGGGGGTTGGGGAGCAGTACTTC. It yields the protein CASSPGQGVGEQYF.

This rearrangement joins TRBV7-9 to TRBJ2-3, with TRBD2 identical over 8 bases. The germline CDR1 and CDR2 sequences are SEHNR and FQNEAQ (reference sequence). This CDR3 spans 15 amino acids. V lost 6 bases, J lost 4 bases, and 9 bases stayed unmatched. The CDR3 nucleotides are TGTGCCAGCAGGAGAACGGGAGGGCCCTCAGATACGCAGTATTTT. Translated, it gives CASRRTGGPSDTQYF. The full variable domain, its missing parts supplied by reference TRBV7-9 and TRBJ2-3, is DTGVSQNPRHKITKRGQNVTFRCDPISEHNRLYWYRQTLGQGPEFLTYFQNEAQLEKSRLLSDRFSAERPKGSFSTLEIQRTEQGDSAMYLCASRRTGGPSDTQYFGPGTRLTVL.

This clone came up a few times. The chain recombines TRBV7-3 with TRBJ1-1; no firm D call. Per germline, CDR1 SGHTA and CDR2 FQGTGA. The CDR3 is 12 residues long. Trimming took 5 bases from V and 4 from J, leaving 8 bases between them. The CDR3 DNA follows: TGTGCCAGCAGCCGGGTCGGCACTGAAGCTTTCTTT. Translating it yields CASSRVGTEAFF.

This clone was observed once. This chain uses TRBV15 with TRBJ2-7, with D perhaps TRBD1 (6 bases). Germline V CDR1 and CDR2: LNHNV, YYDKDF (reference sequence). The CDR3 extends over 15 amino acids. Trimming took off 4 bases at V and 0 bases at J, with 13 bases between the two ends. Here the CDR3 DNA reads TGTGCCACCAGCAAGGGGCAGGGGCTCTCCTACGAGCAGTACTTC. Encoded protein: CATSKGQGLSYEQYF.

Details on this clone: Germline and junction disagree at one end, which may indicate a read error. The rearrangement joins TRBV7-7 to TRBJ1-1, with D maybe TRBD1 (5 bases). The germline V gene has CDR1 SSHAT and CDR2 FNYEAQ (reference sequence). The CDR3 is 16 residues long. CDR3 sequence reads: CASSSIERGPNTEAFF. Here the CDR3 DNA reads TGTGCTAGCAGCTCGATCGAGCGGGGACCAAACACTGAAGCTTTCTTT. Full variable domain (missing parts from reference TRBV7-7 and TRBJ1-1): GAGVSQSPRYKVTKRGQDVTLRCDPISSHATLYWYQQALGQGPEFLTYFNYEAQPDKSGLPSDRFSAERPEGSISTLTIQRTEQRDSAMYRCASSSIERGPNTEAFFGQGTRLTVV.

This chain connects TRBV5-1 to TRBJ2-1, with a tentative D call TRBD1 (6 bases). Trimming removed 0 bases at V and 7 bases at J, with 14 bases between. Germline CDR1 reads SGHRS; CDR2 reads YFSETQ. This CDR3 has 15 amino acids. Here the CDR3 reads CASSLGSSRGNEQFF. The CDR3 nucleotides are TGCGCCAGCAGCTTGGGGAGTAGTAGGGGGAATGAGCAGTTCTTC.

This chain uses TRBV30 with TRBJ1-2; D is undetermined. Germline CDR1 is GTSNPN and CDR2 is SVGIG (reference sequence). The CDR3 length is 13 residues. The ends were cut back, 1 base at V and 5 bases at J, with 11 bases in the middle. The CDR3 protein is CAWSGKGGYGYTF. Written as DNA, the CDR3 is TGTGCCTGGAGTGGGAAGGGAGGTTATGGCTACACCTTC.

The chain is built from TRBV27 and TRBJ1-1, with 8 bases aligning to TRBD1. The V and J ends lost 2 bases and 5 bases, in that order; junction bases with no gene match: 10. This CDR3 comprises 16 residues. From germline, CDR1 is MNHEY and CDR2 SMNVEV (reference sequence). This CDR3 reads CASSLPGGTGFTEAFF. The CDR3 DNA reads TGTGCCAGCAGTTTACCCGGAGGGACAGGCTTTACTGAAGCTTTCTTT.

There are a few counts of this clone. The chain uses TRBV5-1 and TRBJ2-5; no clear D. The CDR3 is 12 residues long. The germline V gene has CDR1 SGHRS and CDR2 YFSETQ. Trimming stripped 0 bases from V and 6 bases from J, with 6 bases between. Here the CDR3 reads CASSLETQTQYF. For the CDR3, the DNA is TGCGCCAGCAGCTTGGAGACTCAGACCCAGTACTTC.

The rearrangement joins TRBV2 to TRBJ2-1; D uncertain. The V end was cut by 3 bases, the J end by 0 bases, with 9 bases between. CDR3 length: 15 residues. Per the germline V gene, CDR1 is SNHLY and CDR2 is FYNNEI. CDR3 region: CASSDSLTSYNEQFF. CDR3 nucleotide sequence: TGTGCCAGCAGTGACAGTCTTACCTCCTACAATGAGCAGTTCTTC.

This clone has a handful of counts. The rearrangement uses TRBV27 and TRBJ1-1; D is unclear. Germline lookup yields CDR1 MNHEY and CDR2 SMNVEV (reference sequence). Deletions cut 6 bases from V and 2 bases from J, with 16 bases between. The length of the CDR3 is 15 residues. DNA for the CDR3: TGTGCCAGCAGGACTGTGAACCCCCTAAACACTGAAGCTTTCTTT. It codes for CASRTVNPLNTEAFF.

The chain employs TRBV10-3 and TRBJ2-5; the D gene is possibly TRBD2 (6 bases). Trimming left V 6 bases short and J 2 bases short, with 19 bases between. The CDR3 totals 16 residues. CDR1 and CDR2 from the germline V gene are ENHRY and SYGVKD. The CDR3 loop reads CAISASGGAGQETQYF. CDR3 coding DNA: TGTGCCATCAGCGCCTCCGGCGGGGCCGGTCAAGAGACCCAGTACTTC.

This clone was counted only a few times. This chain uses TRBV7-3 with TRBJ2-5; 10 bases match TRBD2. From germline, CDR1 is SGHTA and CDR2 FQGTGA. Germline trimming cut 2 bases from V and 3 bases from J; bases unmatched to any gene: 3. This CDR3 region has 15 residues. In DNA form, the CDR3 reads TGTGCCAGCAGCTTAGTTAGCGGGAGGAAAGAGACCCAGTACTTC. It specifies CASSLVSGRKETQYF.

This chain uses TRBV4-1 with TRBJ2-5; possibly TRBD2 for D (5 bases). Germline CDR1 reads MGHRA; CDR2 reads YSYEKL. This CDR3 contains 13 residues. V was cut by 5 bases and J by 0 bases, with 7 bases left in between. CDR3 sequence reads: CASSIAHQETQYF. The CDR3 DNA sequence: TGCGCCAGCAGCATAGCGCACCAAGAGACCCAGTACTTC.

The chain has TRBV5-1 and TRBJ2-5, with 9 nucleotides matching TRBD1. CDR3 length equals 15 residues. Per germline, CDR1 SGHRS and CDR2 YFSETQ. The V and J ends lost 4 bases and 5 bases, in that order; junction bases with no gene match: 9. In DNA, the CDR3 is TGCGCCAGCAGCGGAGGACAGGGGATTACGGAGACCCAGTACTTC. Its translation: CASSGGQGITETQYF.

The chain uses TRBV6-1 and TRBJ2-2; tentatively, D is TRBD1 (6 bases). Germline CDR1 MNHNS, CDR2 SASEGT. The CDR3 runs to 13 residues. Trimming took 6 bases from V and 5 from J, leaving 10 bases between them. The CDR3 bases are TGTGCCAGCAGACAGGGCGGAACCGGGGAGCTGTTTTTT. Translated: CASRQGGTGELFF.

About this clone: The same CDR3 is also encoded by other DNA sequences in this sample. In DNA form, the CDR3 reads TGTGCCAGCTCACCGGACAGGGACTATGGCTACACCTTC. Its translation is CASSPDRDYGYTF. V usage is TRBV18 and J usage is TRBJ1-2, with 8 positions matching TRBD1. CDR1 is KGHSH and CDR2 is LQKENI in the germline V gene. The CDR3 covers 13 residues. Trimming removed 3 bases from V and 3 bases from J; junction bases left unmatched: 0.

CDR3 DNA sequence: TGCGCCAGCAGCTTGCACGGACAGAGCTCCTACGAGCAGTACTTC. The encoded protein is CASSLHGQSSYEQYF. The chain uses TRBV5-1 and TRBJ2-5; a weak D match, TRBD1 (6 bases). The assigned J gene may be wrong: the sequence end matches TRBJ2-7 better. The CDR3 covers 15 residues. The germline CDR1 and CDR2 sequences are SGHRS and YFSETQ.

The rearrangement links TRBV7-3 to TRBJ2-3, with 7 bases aligning to TRBD1. Unmatched junction bases numbered 8, after V lost 4 bases and J lost 1 base. From germline, CDR1 is SGHTA and CDR2 FQGTGA. CDR3 length: 16 amino acids. The CDR3 sequence: CASSSFGQGGTDTQYF. The CDR3, as DNA: TGTGCCAGCAGCTCCTTTGGGCAGGGGGGCACAGATACGCAGTATTTT.

The chain links TRBV28 to TRBJ2-7; 7 nucleotides line up with TRBD1. The CDR3 has 13 residues. Germline V gives CDR1 MDHEN, CDR2 SYDVKM. J lost 9 bases, V lost 10 bases, and 15 bases had no gene match. The CDR3 DNA reads as TGTGCCACCCTCGGGGACAGCCCTACGGGGCAGTACTTC. Translation: CATLGDSPTGQYF.